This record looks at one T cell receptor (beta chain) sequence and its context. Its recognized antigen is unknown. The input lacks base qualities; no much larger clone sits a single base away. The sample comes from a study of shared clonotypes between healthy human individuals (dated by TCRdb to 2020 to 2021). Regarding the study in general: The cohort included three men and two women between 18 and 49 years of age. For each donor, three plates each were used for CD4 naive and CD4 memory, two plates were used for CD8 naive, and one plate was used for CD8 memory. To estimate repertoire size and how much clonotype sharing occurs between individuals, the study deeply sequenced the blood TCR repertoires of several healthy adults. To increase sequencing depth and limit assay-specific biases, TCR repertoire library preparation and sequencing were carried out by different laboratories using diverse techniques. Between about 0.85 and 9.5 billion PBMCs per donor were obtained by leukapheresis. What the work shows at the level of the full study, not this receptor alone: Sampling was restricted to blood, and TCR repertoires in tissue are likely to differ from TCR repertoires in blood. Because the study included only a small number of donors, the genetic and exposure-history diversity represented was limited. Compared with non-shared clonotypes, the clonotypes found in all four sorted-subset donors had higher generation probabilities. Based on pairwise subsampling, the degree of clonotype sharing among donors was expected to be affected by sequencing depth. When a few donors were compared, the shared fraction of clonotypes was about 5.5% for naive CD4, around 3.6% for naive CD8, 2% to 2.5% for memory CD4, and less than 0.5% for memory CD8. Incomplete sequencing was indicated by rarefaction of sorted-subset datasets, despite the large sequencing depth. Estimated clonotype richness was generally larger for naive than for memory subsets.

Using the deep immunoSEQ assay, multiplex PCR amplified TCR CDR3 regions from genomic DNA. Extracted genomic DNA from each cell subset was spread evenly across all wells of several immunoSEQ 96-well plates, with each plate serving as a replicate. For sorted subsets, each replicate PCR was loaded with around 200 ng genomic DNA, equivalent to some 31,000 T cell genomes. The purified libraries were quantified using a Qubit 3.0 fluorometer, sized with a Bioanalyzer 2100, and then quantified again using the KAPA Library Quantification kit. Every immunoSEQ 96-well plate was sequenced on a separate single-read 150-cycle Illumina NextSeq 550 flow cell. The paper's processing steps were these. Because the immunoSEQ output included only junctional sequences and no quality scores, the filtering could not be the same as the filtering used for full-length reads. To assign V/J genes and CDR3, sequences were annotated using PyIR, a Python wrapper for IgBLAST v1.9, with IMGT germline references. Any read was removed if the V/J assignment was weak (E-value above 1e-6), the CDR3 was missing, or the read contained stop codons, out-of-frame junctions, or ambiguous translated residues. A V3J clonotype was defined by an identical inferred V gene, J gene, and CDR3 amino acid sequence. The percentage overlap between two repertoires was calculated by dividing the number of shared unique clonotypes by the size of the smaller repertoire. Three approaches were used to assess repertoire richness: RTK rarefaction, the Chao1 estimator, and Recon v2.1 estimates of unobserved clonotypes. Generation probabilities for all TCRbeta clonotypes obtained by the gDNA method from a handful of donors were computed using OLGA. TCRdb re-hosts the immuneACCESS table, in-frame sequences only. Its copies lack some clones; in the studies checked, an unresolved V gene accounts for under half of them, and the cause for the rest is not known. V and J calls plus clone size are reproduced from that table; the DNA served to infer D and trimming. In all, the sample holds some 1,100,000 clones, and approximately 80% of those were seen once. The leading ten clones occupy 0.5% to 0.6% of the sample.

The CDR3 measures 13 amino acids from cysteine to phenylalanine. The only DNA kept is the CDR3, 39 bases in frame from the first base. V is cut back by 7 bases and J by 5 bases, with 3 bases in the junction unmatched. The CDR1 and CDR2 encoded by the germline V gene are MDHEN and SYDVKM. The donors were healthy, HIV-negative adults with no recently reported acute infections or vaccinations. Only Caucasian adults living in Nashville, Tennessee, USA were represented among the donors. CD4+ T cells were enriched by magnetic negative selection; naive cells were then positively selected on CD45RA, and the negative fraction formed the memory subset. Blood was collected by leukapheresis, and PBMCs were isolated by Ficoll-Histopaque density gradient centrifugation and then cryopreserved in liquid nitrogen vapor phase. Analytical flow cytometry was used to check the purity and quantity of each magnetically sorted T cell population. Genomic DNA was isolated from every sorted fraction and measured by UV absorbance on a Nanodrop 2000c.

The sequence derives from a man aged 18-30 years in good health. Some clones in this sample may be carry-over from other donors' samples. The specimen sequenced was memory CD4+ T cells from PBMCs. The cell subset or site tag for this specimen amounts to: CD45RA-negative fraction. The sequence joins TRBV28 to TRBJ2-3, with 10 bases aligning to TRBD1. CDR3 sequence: CASKTGGIDTQYF. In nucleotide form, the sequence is TGTGCCAGCAAGACAGGGGGCATAGATACGCAGTATTTT.